This is a list of T cell receptor beta chains from one sample in a study of blood T cell repertoires in COVID-19. Assay: immunoSEQ multiplex PCR; the TCRdb copy retains only in-frame clones and omits some. The table lists approximately 200,000 clones, about 87% of them singletons. The sequencing input was peripheral blood. These receptors were obtained from a woman aged 25 to 39 with acute or convalescent COVID-19. Each CDR3 is given with its conserved first and last residue. Each record gives: V gene, clone size, D gene, CDR3 length, CDR3 protein. The D gene is left open where the match is weak. Some rows mark clone size as missing; the rest say once, few, many or name a class of expanded clone.

>TRBV5-4|.|TRBD1|14
CASSPADRAYGYTF
>TRBV9|.|TRBD2|16
CASSVTGTSRGEELFF
>TRBV28|.|TRBD2|15
CASSLTSGKANEQFF
>TRBV3-1/TRBV3-2|.|.|16
CASSQGGTGTGNTIYF
>TRBV27|many|.|15
CASSDTTAGLDGYTF
>TRBV19|.|.|16
CASSIPGEGSNQPQHF
>TRBV5-4|.|TRBD2|16
CASSLEGRAGKNIQYF
>TRBV5-6|once|TRBD1|16
CASSLGTGDMNTEAFF
>TRBV2|few|.|12
CASSVANYGYTF
>TRBV3-1/TRBV3-2|.|.|15
CASSPHRGTGNTIYF
>TRBV5-1|.|.|16
CASSGLGLANTGELFF
>TRBV5-5|.|.|13
CASRVQMNTEAFF
>TRBV30|.|.|14
CAWSVGGLNTEAFF
>TRBV6-5|.|TRBD1|14
CASSDRGSNQPQHF
>TRBV20-1|.|.|12
CSASAPVAEQYF
>TRBV27|.|.|14
CASSLGPFERIEFF
>TRBV5-1|.|TRBD1|14
CASSFGQGGEKLFF
>TRBV12-3/TRBV12-4|.|.|13
CASSLRGNTEAFF
>TRBV7-9|.|.|12
CASSLTLATQYF
>TRBV6-5|.|TRBD1|13
CASTRDSTYEQYF
>TRBV5-1|.|.|13
CASSLATGPEAFF
>TRBV5-1|.|TRBD1|13
CASSPGQGDTQHF
>TRBV5-1|.|.|14
CASSLRQAGYGYTF
>TRBV6-5|.|TRBD1|14
CASSFQGEAYEQYF
>TRBV6-5|.|TRBD1|12
CASRGDSTKAFF
>TRBV5-1|once|.|14
CASSLVAIYNEQFF
>TRBV12-1|.|.|16
CASSSWLGAQDTEAFF
>TRBV18|.|TRBD2|16
CASSPALAGNRNEQYF